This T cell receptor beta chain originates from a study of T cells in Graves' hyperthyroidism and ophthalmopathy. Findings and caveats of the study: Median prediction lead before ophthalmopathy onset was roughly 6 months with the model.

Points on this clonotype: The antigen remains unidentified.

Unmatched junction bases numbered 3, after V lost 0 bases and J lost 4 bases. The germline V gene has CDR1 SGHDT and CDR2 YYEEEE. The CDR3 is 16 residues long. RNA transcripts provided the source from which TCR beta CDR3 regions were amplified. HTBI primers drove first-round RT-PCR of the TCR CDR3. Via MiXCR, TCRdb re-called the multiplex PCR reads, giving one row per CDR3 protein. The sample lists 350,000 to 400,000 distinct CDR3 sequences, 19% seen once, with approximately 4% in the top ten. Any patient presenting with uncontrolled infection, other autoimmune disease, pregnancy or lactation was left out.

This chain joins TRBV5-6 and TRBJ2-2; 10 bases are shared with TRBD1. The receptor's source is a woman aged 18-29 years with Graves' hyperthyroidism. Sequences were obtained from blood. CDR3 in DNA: TGTGCCAGCAGCTTGGTATGGGACAGGGGCACCGGGGAGCTGTTTTTT. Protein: CASSLVWDRGTGELFF.